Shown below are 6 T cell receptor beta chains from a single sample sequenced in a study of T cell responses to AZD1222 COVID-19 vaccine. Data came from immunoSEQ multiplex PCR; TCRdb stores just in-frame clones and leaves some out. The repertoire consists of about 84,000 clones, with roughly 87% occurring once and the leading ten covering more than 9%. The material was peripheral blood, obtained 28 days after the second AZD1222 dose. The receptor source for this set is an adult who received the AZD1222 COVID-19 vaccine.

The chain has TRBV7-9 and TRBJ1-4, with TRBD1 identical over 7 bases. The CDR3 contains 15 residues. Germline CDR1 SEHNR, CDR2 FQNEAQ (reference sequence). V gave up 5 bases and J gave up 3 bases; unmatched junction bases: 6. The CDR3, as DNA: TGTGCCAGCAGCCCCGCGGGACAGCCTAATGAAAAACTGTTTTTT. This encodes CASSPAGQPNEKLFF. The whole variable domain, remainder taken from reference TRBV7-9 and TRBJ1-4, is DTGVSQNPRHKITKRGQNVTFRCDPISEHNRLYWYRQTLGQGPEFLTYFQNEAQLEKSRLLSDRFSAERPKGSFSTLEIQRTEQGDSAMYLCASSPAGQPNEKLFFGSGTQLSVL.

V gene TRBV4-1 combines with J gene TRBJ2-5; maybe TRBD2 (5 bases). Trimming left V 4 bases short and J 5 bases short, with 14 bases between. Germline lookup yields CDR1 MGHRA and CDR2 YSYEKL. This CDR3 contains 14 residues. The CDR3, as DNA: TGCGCCAGCAGCCCCCCCTCGCGGGTGGAGACCCAGTACTTC. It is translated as CASSPPSRVETQYF.

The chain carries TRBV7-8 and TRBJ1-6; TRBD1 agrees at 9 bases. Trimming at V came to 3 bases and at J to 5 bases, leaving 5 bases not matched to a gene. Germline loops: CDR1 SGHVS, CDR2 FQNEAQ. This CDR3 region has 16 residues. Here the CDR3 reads CASSFPGTGNNSPLHF. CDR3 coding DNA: TGTGCCAGCAGCTTTCCCGGGACAGGGAATAATTCACCCCTCCACTTT.

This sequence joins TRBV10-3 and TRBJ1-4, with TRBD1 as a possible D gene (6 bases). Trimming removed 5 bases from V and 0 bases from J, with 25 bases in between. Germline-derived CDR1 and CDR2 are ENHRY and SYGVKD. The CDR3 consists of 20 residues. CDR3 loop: CAISISWTEDLIATNEKLFF. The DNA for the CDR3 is TGTGCCATCAGTATATCATGGACAGAAGATTTAATTGCAACTAATGAAAAACTGTTTTTT.

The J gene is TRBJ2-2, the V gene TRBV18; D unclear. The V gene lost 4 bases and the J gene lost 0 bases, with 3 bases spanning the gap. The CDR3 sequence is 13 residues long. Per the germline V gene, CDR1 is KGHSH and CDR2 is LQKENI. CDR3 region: CASSQSNTGELFF. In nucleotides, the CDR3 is TGTGCCAGCTCACAATCGAACACCGGGGAGCTGTTTTTT.

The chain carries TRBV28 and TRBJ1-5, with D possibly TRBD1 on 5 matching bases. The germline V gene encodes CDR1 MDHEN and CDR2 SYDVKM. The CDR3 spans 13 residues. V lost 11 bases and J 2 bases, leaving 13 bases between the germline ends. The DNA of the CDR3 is TGTGCCTCCTTAGGGGCGGGCAATCAGCCCCAGCATTTT. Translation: CASLGAGNQPQHF.